The clone carrying this TCR beta chain was detected ten times or more. The antigen is unknown. Researchers made TCR beta libraries by using iRepertoire HTBI primers and running Arm-PCR on CDR3 regions. In TCRdb, the multiplex PCR reads were re-called with MiXCR into one record per CDR3 protein. In the table there are approximately 460,000 distinct CDR3 sequences, roughly 17% of which are singletons. The sample belongs to a study of regulatory T cells in long-lasting Graves disease. Study outcomes and limitations: Investigators studied peripheral blood only, not thyroid tissue.

This CDR3 has 13 residues. The J segment lost 0 bases and the V segment lost 10 bases, leaving 3 bases of the junction unmatched. The germline V gene has CDR1 SNHLY and CDR2 FYNNEI. Time point: newly diagnosed GD, antithyroid drugs for less than 3 months. Extracted PBMC RNA gave rise to the TCR library. The data also belong to a second study, concerning T cells in Graves' hyperthyroidism and ophthalmopathy. Per that study: Calling Graves' hyperthyroidism stable meant ophthalmopathy did not progress within 18 months. When the TCR CDR3 underwent first-round RT-PCR, the HTBI primer set was used. Ophthalmopathy was model-predicted a median about 6.9 months pre-onset.

The TCR comes from a woman in her 30s with Graves disease. The starting material was peripheral blood mononuclear cells (PBMCs), obtained at new diagnosis, from a patient treated with antithyroid drugs. V usage is TRBV2 and J usage is TRBJ2-1, with 7 positions matching TRBD1. Here the CDR3 reads CAIDRASYNEQFF. For the CDR3, the DNA is TGTGCCATAGACAGGGCCTCCTACAATGAGCAGTTCTTC.